Described below is a single T cell receptor beta chain sequence and its context. The sample comes from a study of identical twins. A universal primer site came from template switching; cDNA carried unique molecular identifiers. TCRdb re-analysed the 5' RACE reads in MiXCR, keeping a single row per CDR3 protein. The sample shows 420,000 or so distinct CDR3 sequences, less than 20% of them seen only once. Trimming left V 0 bases short and J 3 bases short, with 13 bases between. This CDR3 comprises 15 residues. Germline CDR1 is SGHRS and CDR2 is YFSETQ. Sequenced material: naive T cells sorted from blood. The sequence was obtained from a man between 50 and 59 years old in good health. The J gene is TRBJ2-7, the V gene TRBV5-1, with D possibly TRBD2 on 5 matching bases. The CDR3 nucleotides read TGCGCCAGCAGCTTGGGGGTAGCGTCCCTCTACGAGCAGTACTTC. Translation gives CASSLGVASLYEQYF.